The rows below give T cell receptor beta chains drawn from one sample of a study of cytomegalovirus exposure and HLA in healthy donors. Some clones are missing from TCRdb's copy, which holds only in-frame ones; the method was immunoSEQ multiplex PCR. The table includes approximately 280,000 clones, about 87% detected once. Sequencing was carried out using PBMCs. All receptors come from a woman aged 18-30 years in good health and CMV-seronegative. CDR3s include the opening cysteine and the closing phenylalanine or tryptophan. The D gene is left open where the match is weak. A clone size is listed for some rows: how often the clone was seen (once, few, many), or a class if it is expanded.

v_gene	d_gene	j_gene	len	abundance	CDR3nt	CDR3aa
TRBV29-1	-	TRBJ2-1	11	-	TGCAGCGTTGGGGGGGGCGATGAGCAGTTCTTC	CSVGGGDEQFF
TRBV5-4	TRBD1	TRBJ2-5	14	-	TGTGCCAGCAGCTTGGGACAGGGTGGAGAGACCCAGTACTTC	CASSLGQGGETQYF
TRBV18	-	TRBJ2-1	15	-	TGTGCCAGCTCACCAGTAGGGAGCTCCTACAATGAGCAGTTCTTC	CASSPVGSSYNEQFF
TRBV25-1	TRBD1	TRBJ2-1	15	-	TGTGCCAGCAGTGAAGATGGGACAGGGGCCAATGAGCAGTTCTTC	CASSEDGTGANEQFF
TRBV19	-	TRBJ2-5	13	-	TGTGCCAGTAGTATAGACAGACAAGAGACCCAGTACTTC	CASSIDRQETQYF
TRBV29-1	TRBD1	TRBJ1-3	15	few	TGCAGCGTTGATAGCGGACAGGGCGGTGGAAACACCATATATTTT	CSVDSGQGGGNTIYF
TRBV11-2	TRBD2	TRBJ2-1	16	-	TGTGCCAGCAGCCGTGGACTAGCGGGGTCCTACAATGAGCAGTTCTTC	CASSRGLAGSYNEQFF
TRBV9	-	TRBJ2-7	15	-	TGTGCCAGCAGCCCAGATCAGGGTTATCCCTACGAGCAGTACTTC	CASSPDQGYPYEQYF
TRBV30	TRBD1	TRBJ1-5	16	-	TGTGCCTGGAGCGCGCCGGGACAGGGCTCTATCATGACCCAGCATTTT	CAWSAPGQGSIMTQHF
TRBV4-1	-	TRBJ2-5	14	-	TGCGCCAGCAGCCAAGGAACTCACCAAGAGACCCAGTACTTC	CASSQGTHQETQYF
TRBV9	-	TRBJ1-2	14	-	TGTGCCAGCAGCCTTCGTGACCCAGGGTATGGCTACACCTTC	CASSLRDPGYGYTF
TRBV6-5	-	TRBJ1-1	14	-	TGTGCCAGCAGTTACCGCGGGGGGGAACACACAGCTTTCTTT	CASSYRGGEHTAFF
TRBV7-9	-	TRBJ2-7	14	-	TGTGCCAGCAGCTTGCAGGCTACCTCCTACGAGCAGTACTTC	CASSLQATSYEQYF
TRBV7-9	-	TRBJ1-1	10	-	TGTGCCAGCAGCGGCCCCCCCGCTTTCTTT	CASSGPPAFF
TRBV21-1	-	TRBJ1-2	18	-	TGTGCCAGCAGCAAAAATCGGGGGACAGGTAGGAGGGATTATGGCTACACCTTC	CASSKNRGTGRRDYGYTF
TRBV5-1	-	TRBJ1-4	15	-	TGCGCCAGCAGCCCAGGGTTCAACGTCAATGAAAAACTGTTTTTT	CASSPGFNVNEKLFF
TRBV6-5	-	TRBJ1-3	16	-	TGTGCCAGCAGTTATAGCGGTGTTTTCTCTGGAAACACCATATATTTT	CASSYSGVFSGNTIYF
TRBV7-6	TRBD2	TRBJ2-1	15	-	TGTGCCAGCAGCTTAGCGGCGGGGGGGCTGGGTGAGCAGTTCTTC	CASSLAAGGLGEQFF
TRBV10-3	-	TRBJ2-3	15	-	TGTGCCATGGCAGATAAGCGTACTAGCACAGATACGCAGTATTTT	CAMADKRTSTDTQYF
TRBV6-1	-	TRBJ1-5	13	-	TGTGCCAGCAGTGAAACAGGAGTTCAGCCCCAGCATTTT	CASSETGVQPQHF
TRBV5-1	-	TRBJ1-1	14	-	TGCGCCAGCAGCTTGGCGGGGGGGAACACTGAAGCTTTCTTT	CASSLAGGNTEAFF
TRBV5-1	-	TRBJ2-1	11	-	TGCGCCAGCAGCGACCCAGGGGAGCAGTTCTTC	CASSDPGEQFF
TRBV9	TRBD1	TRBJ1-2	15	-	TGTGCCAGCAGCGAAACCCCGGACAGGTTCAATGGCTACACCTTC	CASSETPDRFNGYTF
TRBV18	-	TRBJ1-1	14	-	TGTGCCAGCTCACGGGCAGTGAGTAACACTGAAGCTTTCTTT	CASSRAVSNTEAFF
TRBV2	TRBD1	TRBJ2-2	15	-	TGTGCCAGCAGTGAAGAGGGGGCTAGTACCGGGGAGCTGTTTTTT	CASSEEGASTGELFF
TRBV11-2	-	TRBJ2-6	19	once	TGTGCCAGCAGCTTAGATCAAGGCACTACCCTCTCTGGGGCCAACGTCCTGACTTTC	CASSLDQGTTLSGANVLTF
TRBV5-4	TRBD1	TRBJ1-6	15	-	TGTGCCAGCAGCTTAACGGGACAGGGGGATTCACCCCTCCACTTT	CASSLTGQGDSPLHF
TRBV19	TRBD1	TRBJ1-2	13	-	TGTGCCAGTACCCGACAGGGTACCTATGGCTACACCTTC	CASTRQGTYGYTF
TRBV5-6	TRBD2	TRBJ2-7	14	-	TGTGCCAGCAGTCCTAGCGGTCGCTCCTACGAGCAGTACTTC	CASSPSGRSYEQYF
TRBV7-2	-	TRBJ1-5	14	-	TGTGCCAGCAGCTTAGGAGGCGCCAATCAGCCCCAGCATTTT	CASSLGGANQPQHF
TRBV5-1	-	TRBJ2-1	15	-	TGCGCCAGCAGCTCCGGTCGGGGGTCCTACAATGAGCAGTTCTTC	CASSSGRGSYNEQFF
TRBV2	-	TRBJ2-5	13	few	TGTGCCAGCAGTGAGGAGGGAACAGAGACCCAGTACTTC	CASSEEGTETQYF
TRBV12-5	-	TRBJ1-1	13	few	TGTGCTAGTGGTTTGGGAGGGAACACTGAAGCTTTCTTT	CASGLGGNTEAFF
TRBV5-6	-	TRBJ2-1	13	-	TGTGCCAGCAGCTTGACAGGGCACAATGAGCAGTTCTTC	CASSLTGHNEQFF
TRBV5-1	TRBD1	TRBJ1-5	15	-	TGCGCCAGCAGCTTGCTCGGGACAGGCAATCAGCCCCAGCATTTT	CASSLLGTGNQPQHF
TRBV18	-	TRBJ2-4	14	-	TGTGCCAGCTCACCTACTTCTCCAGGTGACATTCAGTACTTC	CASSPTSPGDIQYF
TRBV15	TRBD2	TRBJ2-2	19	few	TGTGCCACCAGCAGAGATCGACTAGCGGGGGGGCGCGGCACCGGGGAGCTGTTTTTT	CATSRDRLAGGRGTGELFF
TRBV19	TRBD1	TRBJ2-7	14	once	TGTGCCAGTAGTACACCGGGACAGTCCTACGAGCAGTACTTC	CASSTPGQSYEQYF
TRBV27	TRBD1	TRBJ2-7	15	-	TGTGCCAGCAGTTTTCGGGACAGGGGGCGGTACGAGCAGTACTTC	CASSFRDRGRYEQYF
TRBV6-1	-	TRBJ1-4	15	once	TGTGCCACCGATTTATCGGGTGCAAATAATGAAAAACTGTTTTTT	CATDLSGANNEKLFF
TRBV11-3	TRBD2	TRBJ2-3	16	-	TGTGCCAGCAGCTTAGGTCCTAGCGGAAGCACAGATACGCAGTATTTT	CASSLGPSGSTDTQYF
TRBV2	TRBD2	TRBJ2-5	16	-	TGTGCCAGCGCCTCCGCCAAGCGGGGGTTCAAAGAGACCCAGTACTTC	CASASAKRGFKETQYF
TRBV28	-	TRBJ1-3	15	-	TGTGCCAGCAGTTTATTACAGGGTCCTAGTTTGGCCATATATTTT	CASSLLQGPSLAIYF
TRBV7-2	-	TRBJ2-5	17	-	TGTGCCAGCAGCTTAGGGCACTGGGTCGGGTTGAAGGAGACCCAGTACTTC	CASSLGHWVGLKETQYF
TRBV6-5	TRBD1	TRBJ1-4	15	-	TGTGCCAGCAGTTACGGGACAGGGGGGTTTGAAAAACTGTTTTTT	CASSYGTGGFEKLFF
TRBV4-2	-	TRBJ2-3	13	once	TGTGCCAGCAGGCCGTCCTCTAGTTATACGCAGTATTTT	CASRPSSSYTQYF
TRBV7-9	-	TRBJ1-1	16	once	TGTGCCAGCAGCCCTTCTCTCGCGGGGATAAACACTGAAGCTTTCTTT	CASSPSLAGINTEAFF
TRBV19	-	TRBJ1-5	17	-	TGTGCCAGTAGTGCCCGGACAGCTAGAGATAGCAATCAGCCCCAGCATTTT	CASSARTARDSNQPQHF
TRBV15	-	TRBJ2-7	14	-	TGTGCCACCAGCAGAGCGACGGAGGTCTACGAGCAGTACTTC	CATSRATEVYEQYF
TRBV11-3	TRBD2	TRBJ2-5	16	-	TGTGCCAGCAGCCTAGGACTAGCGGGGGGTTTAGAGACCCAGTACTTC	CASSLGLAGGLETQYF
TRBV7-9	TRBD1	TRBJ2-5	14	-	TGTGCCAGCAGCTCGACAGGGGCGGGAGAGACCCAGTACTTC	CASSSTGAGETQYF